This T cell receptor beta chain emerged from a study of T cell changes during pregnancy in multiple sclerosis. There are 13 residues in the CDR3. V lost 0 bases, J lost 5 bases, and 8 bases lay in between. Per the germline V gene, CDR1 is SGHTA and CDR2 is FQGTGA. The table came from immunoSEQ multiplex PCR; TCRdb's copy has only in-frame clones and leaves some out. The table shows about 40,000 clones, with approximately 92% occurring only once. The material sequenced was peripheral blood, taken before pregnancy. This chain uses TRBV7-3 with TRBJ2-7, with D perhaps matching TRBD2 (6 bases). The receptor's source is a female donor with multiple sclerosis, enrolled in a pregnancy study. The CDR3 sequence is CASSLTGGNEQYF. The CDR3 DNA sequence: TGTGCCAGCAGCTTAACAGGCGGGAACGAGCAGTACTTC.